The source of this TCR beta chain is a study of CD8 T cells in ankylosing spondylitis. Study conclusions and caveats: Both synovial fluid and blood in reactive arthritis had previously been reported to carry some motif variants. Disease-linked clones reportedly concentrated significantly in matched ankylosing spondylitis synovial fluid. Made up of about eight highly homologous variants, a TCR beta motif appeared characteristic of ankylosing spondylitis blood. Disease-linked clones were CD8+ and relatively rare in peripheral blood.

As concerns this clonotype: The antigen remains undetermined.

TCRdb reprocessed the 5' RACE reads via MiXCR and lists one record per CDR3 protein. The top ten clones hold roughly 13% of a sample with 350,000 to 450,000 distinct CDR3 sequences, 20% to 25% of them seen once. V lost 6 bases, J lost 5 bases, and 14 bases lay in between. Looked up from germline, CDR1 is MNHEY and CDR2 is SMNVEV (reference sequence). The CDR3 spans 13 residues. J is TRBJ2-7 and V is TRBV27; D is possibly TRBD1 (6 bases). This TCR was sampled from a male donor with ankylosing spondylitis or in good health (not recorded which). Sequenced: blood, either unsorted or a sorted T cell fraction (not recorded which). The CDR3 reads CASRHTGFDEQYF. CDR3 in DNA: TGTGCCAGCAGACATACAGGGTTTGACGAGCAGTACTTC.